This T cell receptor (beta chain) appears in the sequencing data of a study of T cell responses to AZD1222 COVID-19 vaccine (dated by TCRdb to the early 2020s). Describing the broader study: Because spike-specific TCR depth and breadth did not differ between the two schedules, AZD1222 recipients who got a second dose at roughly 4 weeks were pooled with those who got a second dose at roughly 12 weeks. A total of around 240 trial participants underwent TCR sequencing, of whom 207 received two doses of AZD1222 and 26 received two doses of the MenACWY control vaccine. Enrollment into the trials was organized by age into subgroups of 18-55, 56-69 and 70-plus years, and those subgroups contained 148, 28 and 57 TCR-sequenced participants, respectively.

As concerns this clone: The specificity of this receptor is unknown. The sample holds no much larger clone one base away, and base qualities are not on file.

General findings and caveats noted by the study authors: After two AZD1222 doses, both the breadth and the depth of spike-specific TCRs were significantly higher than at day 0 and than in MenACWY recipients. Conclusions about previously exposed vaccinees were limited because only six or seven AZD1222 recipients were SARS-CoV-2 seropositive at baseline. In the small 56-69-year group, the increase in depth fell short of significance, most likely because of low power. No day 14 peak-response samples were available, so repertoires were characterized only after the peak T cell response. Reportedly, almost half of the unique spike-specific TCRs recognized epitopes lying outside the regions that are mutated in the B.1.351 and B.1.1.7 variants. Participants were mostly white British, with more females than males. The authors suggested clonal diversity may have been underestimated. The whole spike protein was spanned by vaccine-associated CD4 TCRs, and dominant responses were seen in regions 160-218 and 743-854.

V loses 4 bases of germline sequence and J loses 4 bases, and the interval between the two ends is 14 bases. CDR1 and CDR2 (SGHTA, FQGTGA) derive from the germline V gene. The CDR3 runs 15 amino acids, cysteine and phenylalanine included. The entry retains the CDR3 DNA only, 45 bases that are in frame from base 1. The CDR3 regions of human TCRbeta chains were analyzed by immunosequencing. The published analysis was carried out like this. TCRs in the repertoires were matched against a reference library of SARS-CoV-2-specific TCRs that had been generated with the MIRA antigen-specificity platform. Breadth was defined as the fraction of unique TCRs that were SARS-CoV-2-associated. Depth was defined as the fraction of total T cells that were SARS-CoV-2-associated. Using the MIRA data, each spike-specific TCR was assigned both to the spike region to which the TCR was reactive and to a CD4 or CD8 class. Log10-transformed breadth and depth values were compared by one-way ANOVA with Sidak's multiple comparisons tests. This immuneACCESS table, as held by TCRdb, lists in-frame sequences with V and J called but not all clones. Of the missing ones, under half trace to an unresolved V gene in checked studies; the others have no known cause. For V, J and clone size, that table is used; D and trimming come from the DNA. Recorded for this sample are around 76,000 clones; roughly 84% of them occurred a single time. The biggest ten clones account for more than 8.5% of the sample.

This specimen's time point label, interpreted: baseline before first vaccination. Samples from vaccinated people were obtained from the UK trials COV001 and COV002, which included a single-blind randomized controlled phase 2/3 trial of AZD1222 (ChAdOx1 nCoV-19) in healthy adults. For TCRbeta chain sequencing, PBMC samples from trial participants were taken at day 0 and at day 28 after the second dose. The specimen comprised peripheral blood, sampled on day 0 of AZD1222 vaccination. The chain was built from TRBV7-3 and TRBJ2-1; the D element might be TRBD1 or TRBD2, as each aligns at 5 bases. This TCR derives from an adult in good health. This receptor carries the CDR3 CASSSPGPAYNEQFF. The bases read TGTGCCAGCAGCTCGCCGGGACCCGCGTACAATGAGCAGTTCTTC.